A selection of T cell receptor beta chains follows, all from one sample in a study of identical twins. TCRdb reprocessed the 5' RACE reads with MiXCR, giving one entry per CDR3 protein. The sample lists 600,000 to 800,000 distinct CDR3 sequences; approximately 22% were seen once. These records were also assigned to another study, of T cells expressing NK-cell markers.

Sequencing was carried out using PBMCs. These receptors were taken from a woman aged 18-29 years in good health. CDR3s include the opening cysteine and the closing phenylalanine or tryptophan. Fields, in order: CDR3 protein, clone size, V gene. The size entry is marked missing in some rows and otherwise reads once, few, many or a size class.

CDR3aa: CASSLAVAGGPYEQYF
abundance: many
v_gene: TRBV5-1

CDR3aa: CASTVAGGPVGSYNEQFF
abundance: few
v_gene: TRBV4-3

CDR3aa: CASTSTGGDIQYF
abundance: .
v_gene: TRBV7-2

CDR3aa: CASSSRTSGSHEQYF
abundance: few
v_gene: TRBV5-4

CDR3aa: CASSLAPGSTDTQYF
abundance: many
v_gene: TRBV7-2

CDR3aa: CASSLERNSGANVLTF
abundance: .
v_gene: TRBV5-1

CDR3aa: CASSPGSVSGANVLTF
abundance: .
v_gene: TRBV12-3/TRBV12-4

CDR3aa: CASSRWGQGTEAFF
abundance: few
v_gene: TRBV3-1

CDR3aa: CSAEGGQGTNIQYF
abundance: .
v_gene: TRBV20-1

CDR3aa: CSVEGTGQEPYEQYF
abundance: few
v_gene: TRBV29-1

CDR3aa: CASTLGGESPEAFF
abundance: few
v_gene: TRBV6-1

CDR3aa: CASPLAGQGPRKLFF
abundance: few
v_gene: TRBV7-4

CDR3aa: CASSLVGTNFAYEQYF
abundance: .
v_gene: TRBV12-3/TRBV12-4

CDR3aa: CSARATGSTDTQYF
abundance: .
v_gene: TRBV20-1

CDR3aa: CASSLATLAGGEDTQYF
abundance: few
v_gene: TRBV5-1

CDR3aa: CASSLGTSVEDTQYF
abundance: many
v_gene: TRBV5-1

CDR3aa: CASTPLIEETQYF
abundance: many
v_gene: TRBV6-2/TRBV6-3

CDR3aa: CASSRPPGGGSYNEQFF
abundance: .
v_gene: TRBV5-1

CDR3aa: CASSLGWGNTIYF
abundance: few
v_gene: TRBV12-3/TRBV12-4

CDR3aa: CASSPTSGSNPRSYNEQFF
abundance: .
v_gene: TRBV11-1

CDR3aa: CASSVLASTDTQYF
abundance: .
v_gene: TRBV12-3/TRBV12-4

CDR3aa: CASSQGDRDEGGYTF
abundance: few
v_gene: TRBV5-1

CDR3aa: CATSEGGSTDTQYF
abundance: .
v_gene: TRBV24-1

CDR3aa: CASSRPSLNYEQYF
abundance: .
v_gene: TRBV7-9

CDR3aa: CASRRTVDSYEQYF
abundance: few
v_gene: TRBV12-3/TRBV12-4

CDR3aa: CSASSQGTQYF
abundance: many
v_gene: TRBV20-1

CDR3aa: CAIKSGTGNYEQYF
abundance: many
v_gene: TRBV10-3

CDR3aa: CASGPGGHDTEAFF
abundance: .
v_gene: TRBV27

CDR3aa: CSVDGSSGGAVDTQYF
abundance: many
v_gene: TRBV29-1

CDR3aa: CASSEKGTQYF
abundance: few
v_gene: TRBV9

CDR3aa: CASSNGGGINEQFF
abundance: many
v_gene: TRBV2

CDR3aa: CAIRSGTWNTEAFF
abundance: .
v_gene: TRBV10-3

CDR3aa: CSASEGGDRTGELFF
abundance: .
v_gene: TRBV20-1

CDR3aa: CSAVYHYEQYF
abundance: few
v_gene: TRBV29-1

CDR3aa: CASSLGTPLTGELFF
abundance: many
v_gene: TRBV7-3

CDR3aa: CSARQLGNTIYF
abundance: few
v_gene: TRBV20-1

CDR3aa: CASSPTGVVQYYEQYF
abundance: .
v_gene: TRBV27